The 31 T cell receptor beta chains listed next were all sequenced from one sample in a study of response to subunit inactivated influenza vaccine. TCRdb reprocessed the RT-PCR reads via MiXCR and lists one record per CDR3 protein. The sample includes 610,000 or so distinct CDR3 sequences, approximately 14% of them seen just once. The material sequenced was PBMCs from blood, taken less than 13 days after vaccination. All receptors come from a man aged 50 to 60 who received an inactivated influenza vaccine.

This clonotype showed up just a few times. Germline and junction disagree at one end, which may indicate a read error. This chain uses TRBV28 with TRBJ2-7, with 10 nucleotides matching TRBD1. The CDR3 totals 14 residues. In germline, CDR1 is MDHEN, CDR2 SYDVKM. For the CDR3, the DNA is TGTGCCAGCAGTTTTTTGGGACAGGGGTTCGTCGGATCCTTC. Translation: CASSFLGQGFVGSF.

CDR3 protein: CSARAGAARQETQYF. The CDR3 DNA reads as TGCAGTGCTAGAGCTGGGGCAGCGCGACAAGAGACCCAGTACTTC. The chain couples TRBV20-1 to TRBJ2-5, with D possibly TRBD1 on 5 matching bases. Germline values: CDR1 DFQATT, CDR2 SNEGSKA (reference sequence). This CDR3 has 15 residues. The V end lost 1 base, the J end lost 2 bases, and 14 bases lay between the germline ends.

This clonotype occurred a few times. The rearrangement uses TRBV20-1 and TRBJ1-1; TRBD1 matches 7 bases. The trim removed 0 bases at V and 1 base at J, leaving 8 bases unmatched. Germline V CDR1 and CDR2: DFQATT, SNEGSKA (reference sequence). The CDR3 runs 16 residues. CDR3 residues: CSARDLDRSSNTEAFF. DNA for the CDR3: TGCAGTGCTAGAGATCTGGACAGGAGTTCGAACACTGAAGCTTTCTTT.

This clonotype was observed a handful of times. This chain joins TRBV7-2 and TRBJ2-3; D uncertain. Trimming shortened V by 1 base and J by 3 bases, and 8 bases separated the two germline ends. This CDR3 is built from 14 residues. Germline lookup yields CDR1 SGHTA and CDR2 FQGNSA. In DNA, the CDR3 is TGTGCCAGCAGCTTAGACTACGGGACAGATACGCAGTATTTT. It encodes CASSLDYGTDTQYF.

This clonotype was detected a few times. CDR3 DNA sequence: TGCAGCGTTTCGTTAGGGCAGGGAGGCTCTGGAAACACCATATATTTT. Its translation: CSVSLGQGGSGNTIYF. V usage is TRBV29-1 and J usage is TRBJ1-3; tentative D call: TRBD1 (5 bases). CDR1 is SQVTM, CDR2 ANQGSEA, per germline. V was clipped by 5 bases and J by 0 bases, with 17 bases between them. The CDR3 consists of 16 residues.

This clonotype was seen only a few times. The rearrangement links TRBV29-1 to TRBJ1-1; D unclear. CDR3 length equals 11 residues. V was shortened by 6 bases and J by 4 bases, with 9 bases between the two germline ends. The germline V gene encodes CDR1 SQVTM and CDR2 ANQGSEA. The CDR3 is CSVTRVTEAFF. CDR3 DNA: TGCAGCGTCACGCGGGTCACTGAAGCTTTCTTT.

The CDR3 DNA is TGCGCCAGCAGCTTGAGGTGGGATCCGCCATCAGATACGCAGTATTTT. Translated, it gives CASSLRWDPPSDTQYF. The V gene is TRBV5-1, the J gene TRBJ2-3; no firm D call. Trimming pared 1 base from V and 4 bases from J, leaving 16 bases between. Germline V gene lookup returns CDR1 SGHRS and CDR2 YFSETQ. This CDR3 comprises 16 residues.

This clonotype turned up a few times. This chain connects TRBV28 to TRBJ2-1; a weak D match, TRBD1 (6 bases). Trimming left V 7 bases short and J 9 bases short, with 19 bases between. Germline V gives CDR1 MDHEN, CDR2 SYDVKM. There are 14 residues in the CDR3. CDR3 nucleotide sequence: TGTGCCAGCACAACTGGGACATCCGCGCGTGAGCAGTTCTTC. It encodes CASTTGTSAREQFF.

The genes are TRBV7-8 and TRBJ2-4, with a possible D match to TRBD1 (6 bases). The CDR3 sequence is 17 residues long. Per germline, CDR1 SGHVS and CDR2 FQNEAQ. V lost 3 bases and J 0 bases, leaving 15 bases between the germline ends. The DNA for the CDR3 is TGTGCCAGCAGCTTTCGTCGACAGGACTTAGCCAAAAACATTCAGTACTTC. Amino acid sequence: CASSFRRQDLAKNIQYF.

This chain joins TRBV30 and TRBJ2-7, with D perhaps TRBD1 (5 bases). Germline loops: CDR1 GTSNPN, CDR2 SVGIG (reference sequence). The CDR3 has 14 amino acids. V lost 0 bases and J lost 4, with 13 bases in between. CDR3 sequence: CAWSVGAGRYEQYF. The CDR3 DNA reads TGTGCCTGGAGTGTAGGCGCAGGGCGGTACGAGCAGTACTTC.

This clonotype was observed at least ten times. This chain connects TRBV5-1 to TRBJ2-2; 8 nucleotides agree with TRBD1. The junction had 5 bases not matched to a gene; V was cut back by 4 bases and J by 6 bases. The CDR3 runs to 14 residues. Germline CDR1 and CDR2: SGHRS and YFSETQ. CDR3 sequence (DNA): TGCGCCAGCAGCATCGGGACAGGACCCGGGGAGCTGTTTTTT. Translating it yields CASSIGTGPGELFF.

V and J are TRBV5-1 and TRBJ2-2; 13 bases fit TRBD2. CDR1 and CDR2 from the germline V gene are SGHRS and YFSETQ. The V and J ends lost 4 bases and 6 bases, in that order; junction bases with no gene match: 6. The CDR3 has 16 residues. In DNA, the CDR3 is TGCGCCAGCAGCCTCGGGACTAGCGGGGTCGCCGGGGAGCTGTTTTTT. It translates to CASSLGTSGVAGELFF. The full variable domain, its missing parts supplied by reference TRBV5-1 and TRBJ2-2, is KAGVTQTPRYLIKTRGQQVTLSCSPISGHRSVSWYQQTPGQGLQFLFEYFSETQRNKGNFPGRFSGRQFSNSRSEMNVSTLELGDSALYLCASSLGTSGVAGELFFGEGSRLTVL.

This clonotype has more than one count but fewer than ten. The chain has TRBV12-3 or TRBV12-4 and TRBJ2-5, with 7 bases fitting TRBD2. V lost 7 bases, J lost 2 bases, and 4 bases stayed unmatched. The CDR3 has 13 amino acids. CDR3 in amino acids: CASTAGLQETQYF. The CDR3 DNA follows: TGTGCCAGCACCGCGGGACTACAAGAGACCCAGTACTTC.

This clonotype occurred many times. In DNA, the CDR3 is TGCGCCAGCAGCCAAGATCAGGGTGAAAAACTGTTTTTT. It codes for CASSQDQGEKLFF. V is TRBV4-3 and J is TRBJ1-4, with D maybe TRBD1 (5 bases). The CDR3 covers 13 residues. Germline values: CDR1 LGHNA, CDR2 YSLEER. V dropped 0 bases and J dropped 7 bases, with 6 bases sitting between them.

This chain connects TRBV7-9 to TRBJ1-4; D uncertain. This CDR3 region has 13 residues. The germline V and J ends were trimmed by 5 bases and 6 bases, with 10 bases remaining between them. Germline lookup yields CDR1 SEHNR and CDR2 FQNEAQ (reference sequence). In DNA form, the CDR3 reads TGTGCCAGCAGCCTAGGTGGGGATGAAAAACTGTTTTTT. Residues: CASSLGGDEKLFF. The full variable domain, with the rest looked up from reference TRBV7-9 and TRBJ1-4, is DTGVSQNPRHKITKRGQNVTFRCDPISEHNRLYWYRQTLGQGPEFLTYFQNEAQLEKSRLLSDRFSAERPKGSFSTLEIQRTEQGDSAMYLCASSLGGDEKLFFGSGTQLSVL.

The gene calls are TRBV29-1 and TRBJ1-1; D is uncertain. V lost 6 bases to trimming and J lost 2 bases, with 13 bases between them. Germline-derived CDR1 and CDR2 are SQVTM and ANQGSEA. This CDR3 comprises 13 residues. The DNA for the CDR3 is TGCAGCGTCTTCACCACCAGTAACACTGAAGCTTTCTTT. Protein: CSVFTTSNTEAFF.

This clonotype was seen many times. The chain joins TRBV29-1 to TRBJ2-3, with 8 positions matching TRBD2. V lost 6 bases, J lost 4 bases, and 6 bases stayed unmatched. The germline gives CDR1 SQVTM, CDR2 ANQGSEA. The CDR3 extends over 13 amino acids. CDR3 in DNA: TGCAGCGTACACAGACTAGCGCCAGATACGCAGTATTTT. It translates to CSVHRLAPDTQYF.

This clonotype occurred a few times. The DNA of the CDR3 is TGCAGTGCCGTACTAGCGGGAGGCTACGAGCAGTACTTC. The encoded protein is CSAVLAGGYEQYF. The chain carries TRBV20-1 and TRBJ2-7, with 12 positions matching TRBD2. The trim removed 6 bases at V and 3 bases at J, leaving 3 bases unmatched. This CDR3 has 13 residues. Germline V gene sequence: CDR1 DFQATT, CDR2 SNEGSKA (reference sequence).

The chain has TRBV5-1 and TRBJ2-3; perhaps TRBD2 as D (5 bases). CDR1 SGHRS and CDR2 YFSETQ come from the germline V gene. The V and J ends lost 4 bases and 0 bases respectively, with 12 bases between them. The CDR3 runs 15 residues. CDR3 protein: CASSPGKASTDTQYF. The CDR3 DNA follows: TGCGCCAGCAGCCCGGGGAAGGCTAGCACAGATACGCAGTATTTT.

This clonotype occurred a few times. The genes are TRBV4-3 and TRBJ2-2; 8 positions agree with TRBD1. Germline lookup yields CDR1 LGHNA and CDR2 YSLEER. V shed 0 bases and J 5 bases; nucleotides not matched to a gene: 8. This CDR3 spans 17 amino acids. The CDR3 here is CASSQDFRQGATGELFF. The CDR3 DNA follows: TGCGCCAGCAGCCAAGATTTTCGGCAGGGGGCGACCGGGGAGCTGTTTTTT.

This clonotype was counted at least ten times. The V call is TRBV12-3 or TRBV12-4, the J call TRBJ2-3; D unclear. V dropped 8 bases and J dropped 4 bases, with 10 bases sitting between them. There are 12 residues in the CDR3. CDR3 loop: CASQAPADTQYF. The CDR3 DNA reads TGTGCCAGCCAGGCACCAGCAGATACGCAGTATTTT.

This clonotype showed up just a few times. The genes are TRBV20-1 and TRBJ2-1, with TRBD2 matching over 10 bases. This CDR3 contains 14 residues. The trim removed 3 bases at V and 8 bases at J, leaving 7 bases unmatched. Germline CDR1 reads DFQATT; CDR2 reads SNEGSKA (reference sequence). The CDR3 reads CSASRLAGVDEQFF. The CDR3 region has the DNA TGCAGTGCTAGTCGTCTAGCGGGAGTCGATGAGCAGTTCTTC.

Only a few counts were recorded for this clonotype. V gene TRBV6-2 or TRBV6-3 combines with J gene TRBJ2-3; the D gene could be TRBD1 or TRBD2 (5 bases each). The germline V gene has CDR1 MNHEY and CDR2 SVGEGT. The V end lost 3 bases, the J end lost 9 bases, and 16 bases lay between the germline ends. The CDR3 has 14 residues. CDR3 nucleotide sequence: TGTGCCAGCAGTTATCGGGACCGAGCGGTGACGCAGTATTTT. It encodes CASSYRDRAVTQYF.

CDR3 sequence reads: CASSQGSGYGYTF. CDR3 sequence (DNA): TGTGCCAGCAGCCAAGGATCGGGGTATGGCTACACCTTC. V and J are TRBV14 and TRBJ1-2; D call uncertain. The CDR3 is made up of 13 amino acids. Germline V gene sequence: CDR1 SGHDN, CDR2 FVKESK. V shed 1 base and J shed 5 bases, with 8 bases lying between them.

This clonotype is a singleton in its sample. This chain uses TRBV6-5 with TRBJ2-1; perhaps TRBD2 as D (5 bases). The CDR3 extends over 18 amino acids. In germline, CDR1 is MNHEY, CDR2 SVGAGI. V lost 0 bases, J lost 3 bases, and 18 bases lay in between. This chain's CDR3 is CASSYSKIPGSLYNEQFF. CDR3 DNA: TGTGCCAGCAGTTACTCGAAAATACCGGGGAGTCTCTACAATGAGCAGTTCTTC.

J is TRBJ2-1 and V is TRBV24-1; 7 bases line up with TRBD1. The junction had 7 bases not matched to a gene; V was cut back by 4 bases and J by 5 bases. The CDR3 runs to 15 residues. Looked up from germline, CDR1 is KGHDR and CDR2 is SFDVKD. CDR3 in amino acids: CATSEGDSPHNEQFF. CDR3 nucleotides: TGTGCCACCAGTGAGGGGGACAGCCCGCACAATGAGCAGTTCTTC.

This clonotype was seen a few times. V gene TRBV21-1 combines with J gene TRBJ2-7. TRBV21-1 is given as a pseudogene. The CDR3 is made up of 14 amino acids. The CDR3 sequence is CASTHPGISYEQYF. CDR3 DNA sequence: TGTGCCAGCACCCACCCAGGTATTTCCTACGAGCAGTACTTC.

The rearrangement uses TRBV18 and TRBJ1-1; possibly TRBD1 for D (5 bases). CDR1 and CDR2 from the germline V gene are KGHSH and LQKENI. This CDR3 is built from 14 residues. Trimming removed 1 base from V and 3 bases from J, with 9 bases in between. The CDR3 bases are TGTGCCAGCTCACCACAGGCAGGGCACACTGAAGCTTTCTTT. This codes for CASSPQAGHTEAFF.

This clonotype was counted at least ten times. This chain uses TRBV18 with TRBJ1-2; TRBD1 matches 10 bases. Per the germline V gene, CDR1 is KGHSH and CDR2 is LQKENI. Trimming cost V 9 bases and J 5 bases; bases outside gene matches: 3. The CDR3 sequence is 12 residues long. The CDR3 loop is CASLGQGYGYTF. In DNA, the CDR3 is TGTGCCAGTTTGGGACAGGGGTATGGCTACACCTTC.

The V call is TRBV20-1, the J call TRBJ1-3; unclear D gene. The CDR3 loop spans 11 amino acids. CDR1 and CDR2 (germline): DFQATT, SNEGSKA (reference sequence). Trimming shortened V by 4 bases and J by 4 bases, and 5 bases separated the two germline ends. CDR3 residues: CSAKGGNTIYF. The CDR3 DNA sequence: TGCAGTGCTAAAGGGGGAAACACCATATATTTT.

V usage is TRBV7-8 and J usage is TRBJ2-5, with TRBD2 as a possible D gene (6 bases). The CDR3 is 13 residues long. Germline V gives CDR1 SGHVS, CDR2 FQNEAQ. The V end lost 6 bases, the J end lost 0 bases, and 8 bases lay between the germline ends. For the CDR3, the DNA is TGTGCCAGCAGGGCGGGACACCAAGAGACCCAGTACTTC. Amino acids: CASRAGHQETQYF.